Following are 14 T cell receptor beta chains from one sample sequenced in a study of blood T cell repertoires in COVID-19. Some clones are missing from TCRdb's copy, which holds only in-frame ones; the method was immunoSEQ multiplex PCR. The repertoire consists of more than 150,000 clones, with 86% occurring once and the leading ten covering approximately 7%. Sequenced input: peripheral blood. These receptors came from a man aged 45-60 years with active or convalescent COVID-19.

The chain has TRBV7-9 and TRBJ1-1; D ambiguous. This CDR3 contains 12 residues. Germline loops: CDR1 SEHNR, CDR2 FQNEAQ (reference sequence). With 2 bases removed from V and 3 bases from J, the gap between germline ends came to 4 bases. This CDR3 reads CASSLSDTEAFF. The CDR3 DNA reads TGTGCCAGCAGCTTAAGCGACACTGAAGCTTTCTTT.

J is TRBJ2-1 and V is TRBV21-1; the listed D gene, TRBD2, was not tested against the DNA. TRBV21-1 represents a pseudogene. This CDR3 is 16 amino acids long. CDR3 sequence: CASSKRGTSESIEQFF. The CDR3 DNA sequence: TGTGCCAGCAGCAAAAGGGGGACTAGCGAATCGATTGAGCAGTTCTTC.

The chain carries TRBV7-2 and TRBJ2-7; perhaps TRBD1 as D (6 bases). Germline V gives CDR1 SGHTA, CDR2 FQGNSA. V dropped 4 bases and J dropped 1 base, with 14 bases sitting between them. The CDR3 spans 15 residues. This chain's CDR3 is CASSSQGGSSYEQYF. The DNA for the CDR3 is TGTGCCAGCAGCTCACAGGGTGGATCATCCTACGAGCAGTACTTC.

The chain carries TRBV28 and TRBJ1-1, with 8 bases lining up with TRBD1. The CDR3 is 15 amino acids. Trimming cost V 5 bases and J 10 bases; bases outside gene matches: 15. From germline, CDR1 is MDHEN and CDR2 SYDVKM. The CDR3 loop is CASSLEGGQGTSAFF. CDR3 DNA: TGTGCCAGCAGTCTAGAGGGCGGACAGGGCACCTCAGCTTTCTTT.

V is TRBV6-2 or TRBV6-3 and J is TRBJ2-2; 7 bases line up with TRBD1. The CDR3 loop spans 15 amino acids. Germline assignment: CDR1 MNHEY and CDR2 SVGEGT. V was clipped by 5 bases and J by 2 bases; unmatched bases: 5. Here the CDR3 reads CASSHHRGNTGELFF. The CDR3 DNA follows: TGTGCCAGCAGTCATCACAGGGGTAACACCGGGGAGCTGTTTTTT.

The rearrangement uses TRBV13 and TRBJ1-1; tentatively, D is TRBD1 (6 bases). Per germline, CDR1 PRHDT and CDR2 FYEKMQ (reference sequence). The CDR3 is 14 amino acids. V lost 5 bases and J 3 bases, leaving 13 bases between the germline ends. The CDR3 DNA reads TGTGCCAGCAGCCCACAGGGTTTGCACACTGAAGCTTTCTTT. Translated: CASSPQGLHTEAFF.

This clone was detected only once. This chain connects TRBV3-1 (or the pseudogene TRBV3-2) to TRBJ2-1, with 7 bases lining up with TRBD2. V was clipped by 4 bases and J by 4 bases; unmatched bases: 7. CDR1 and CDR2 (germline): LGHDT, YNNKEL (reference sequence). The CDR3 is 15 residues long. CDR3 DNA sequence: TGTGCCAGCAGCCCGGCGGCGGGGGAGTACAATGAGCAGTTCTTC. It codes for CASSPAAGEYNEQFF.

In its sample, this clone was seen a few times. The CDR3 here is CASSLDLGANTEAFF. The CDR3 DNA follows: TGTGCCAGCAGCTTAGATCTGGGGGCGAACACTGAAGCTTTCTTT. This chain connects TRBV11-3 to TRBJ1-1; possibly TRBD1 for D (6 bases). The germline V and J ends were trimmed by 0 bases and 1 base, with 9 bases remaining between them. This CDR3 is built from 15 residues. CDR1 is SGHNT, CDR2 YENEEA, per germline.

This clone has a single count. The CDR3 sequence is CASSLGQHYGYTF. CDR3 bases: TGTGCCAGCAGTCTGGGACAACACTATGGCTACACCTTC. The chain joins TRBV6-2 or TRBV6-3 to TRBJ1-2; D is perhaps TRBD1 (6 bases). The germline V and J ends were trimmed by 5 bases and 3 bases, with 10 bases remaining between them. This CDR3 has 13 amino acids. Germline V gene data show CDR1 as MNHEY and CDR2 as SVGEGT.

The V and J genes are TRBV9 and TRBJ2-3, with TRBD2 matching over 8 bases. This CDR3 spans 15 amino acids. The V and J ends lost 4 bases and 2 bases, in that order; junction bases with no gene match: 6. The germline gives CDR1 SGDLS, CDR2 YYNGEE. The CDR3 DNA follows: TGTGCCAGCAGCCTCTTAGCGGGATACACAGATACGCAGTATTTT. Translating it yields CASSLLAGYTDTQYF.

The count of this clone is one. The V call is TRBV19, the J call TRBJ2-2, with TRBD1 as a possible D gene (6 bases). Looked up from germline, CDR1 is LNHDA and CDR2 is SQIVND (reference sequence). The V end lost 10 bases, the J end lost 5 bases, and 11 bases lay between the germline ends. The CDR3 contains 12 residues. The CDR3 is CATTQGTGELFF. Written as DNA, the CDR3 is TGTGCCACGACGCAGGGGACCGGGGAGCTGTTTTTT.

CDR3 protein: CATSTATGLNEKLFF. In nucleotides, the CDR3 is TGTGCCACCAGTACCGCGACAGGGCTGAATGAAAAACTGTTTTTT. The chain recombines TRBV24-1 with TRBJ1-4; 7 bases are a match to TRBD1. Losses at the gene ends were 6 bases for V and 5 bases for J; bases not matched to a gene: 8. The CDR3 extends over 15 amino acids. The germline gives CDR1 KGHDR, CDR2 SFDVKD.

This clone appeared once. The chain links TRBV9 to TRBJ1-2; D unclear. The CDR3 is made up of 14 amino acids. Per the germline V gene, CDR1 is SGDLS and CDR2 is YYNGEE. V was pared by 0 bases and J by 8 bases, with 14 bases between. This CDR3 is CASSVEVHRGGYTF. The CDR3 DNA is TGTGCCAGCAGCGTAGAGGTACATCGGGGAGGCTACACCTTC.

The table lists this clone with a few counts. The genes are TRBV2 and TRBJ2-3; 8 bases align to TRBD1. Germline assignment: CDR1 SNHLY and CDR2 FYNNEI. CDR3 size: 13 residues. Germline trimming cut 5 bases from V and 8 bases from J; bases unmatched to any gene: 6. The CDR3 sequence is CASSLGQERTQYF. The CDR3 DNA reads TGTGCCAGCAGTTTGGGACAGGAGCGTACGCAGTATTTT.